A single T cell receptor beta chain is shown here with its context. The sample comes from a study of blood T cell repertoires in COVID-19. Looking at the study overall: The United States, Italy and Spain provided the acute and convalescent COVID-19 samples. PBMCs, B-cell-depleted T cells, or T cells were the source of the cDNA or gDNA that made up the material.

As handled by the study authors: By means of reference gene primer amplification, nucleated cell counts were estimated. Here immunoSEQ multiplex PCR was the method, and the copy in TCRdb shows in-frame clones only, minus some. V and J calls and clone size follow that table, whereas D and trimming were derived from the DNA. The sample yields approximately 100,000 clones, more than 75% seen once. In germline, CDR1 is MNHEY, CDR2 SVGAGI. This CDR3 comprises 15 residues. V gave up 6 bases and J gave up 9 bases, with 18 bases separating them. V is TRBV6-5 and J is TRBJ1-6; possible D gene TRBD1, 6 bases. The TCR sequence derives from a human donor in a cohort sampled during active COVID-19. Source material: peripheral blood. CDR3 sequence: CASRPSGQSGSPLHF. In DNA, the CDR3 is TGTGCCAGCAGACCGTCGGGACAATCCGGTTCACCCCTCCACTTT.